This T cell receptor (beta chain) comes out of a study of cytomegalovirus exposure and HLA in healthy donors. About the research overall: Inside one of the first data releases sat around 86 million unique TCRs taken from HLA-typed donors. When roughly 420 donors were genotyped, roughly four fifths of them were found to fall in the Caucasian-associated ancestry cluster.

This CDR3 is 16 amino acids long. The V and J ends lost 5 bases and 1 base, in that order; junction bases with no gene match: 8. Germline assignment: CDR1 WNHNN and CDR2 SYGVQD (reference sequence). Donors had nominal health at sampling but likely had unrecorded immune exposures. Notes on the study in general: Among TCR sequences, most were rare, though some public TCRs appeared in many donors.

The PCR had 60 Vbeta and 13 Jbeta primers. The repertoire was sequenced with immunoSEQ multiplex PCR; TCRdb's copy has only in-frame clones and lacks some. In the table there are 110,000 or so clones, around four fifths of which are singletons. For this clone: Its antigen is unknown.

Material for sequencing was PBMCs. This sequence was found in a woman between 45 and 65 years old in good health and CMV-seropositive. V is TRBV10-1 and J is TRBJ2-7; 10 bases agree with TRBD2. CDR3 sequence: CASSPTTSGISYEQYF. The CDR3 DNA follows: TGCGCCAGCAGTCCTACCACTAGCGGGATATCCTACGAGCAGTACTTC.